This entry concerns a single TCR beta chain. Its target is unknown. The data originate from a study of response to subunit inactivated influenza vaccine. The study, taken as a whole, reports: New T cells are recruited in small numbers by each seasonal influenza vaccination, according to the authors' suggestion.

The V and J ends lost 5 bases and 6 bases, in that order; junction bases with no gene match: 13. The V gene's germline CDR1 is SEHNR and CDR2 FQNEAQ (reference sequence). The CDR3 length is 17 residues. MiXCR, run by TCRdb on the RT-PCR reads, gives a single entry per CDR3 protein. The table shows about 800,000 distinct CDR3 sequences, with about 20% occurring only once. This specimen was PBMCs from blood, taken 4 to 6 days after vaccination. This receptor was obtained from a man aged 45-65 years who received an inactivated influenza vaccine. The V and J genes are TRBV7-9 and TRBJ2-1; TRBD2 aligns across 10 bases. The CDR3 protein is CASSAHLAGEVSNEQFF. As DNA, the CDR3 is TGTGCCAGCAGCGCCCACCTAGCGGGAGAAGTAAGCAATGAGCAGTTCTTC.